Presented here are 8 T cell receptor beta chains from one specimen sequenced in a study of blood T cell repertoires in COVID-19. Using immunoSEQ multiplex PCR, the repertoire was profiled, and TCRdb retains in-frame clones only, with some absent. Here the sample spans some 300,000 clones, about 90% being singletons. Sequencing used peripheral blood. Every receptor here comes from a woman between 45 and 60 years old with COVID-19, enrolled during active disease.

The chain combines TRBV7-2 with TRBJ2-3; 10 nucleotides line up with TRBD2. Germline CDR1 reads SGHTA; CDR2 reads FQGNSA. V dropped 9 bases and J dropped 6; count of bases not matched to a gene: 12. The CDR3 runs 15 residues. CDR3 residues: CARPHSGRAWDTQYF. CDR3 bases: TGTGCCAGACCTCACAGCGGGAGGGCCTGGGATACGCAGTATTTT.

The chain has TRBV15 and TRBJ2-3, with TRBD2 matching 9 bases. This CDR3 has 18 residues. The J segment lost 4 bases and the V segment lost 0 bases, leaving 11 bases of the junction unmatched. Germline loops: CDR1 LNHNV, CDR2 YYDKDF (reference sequence). The CDR3 nucleotides read TGTGCCACCAGCAGAGAAGGCGGGAGGGCGTTTAGGGCAGATACGCAGTATTTT. It specifies CATSREGGRAFRADTQYF.

The J gene is TRBJ2-3, the V gene TRBV7-3; 14 bases match TRBD2. This CDR3 comprises 17 residues. With 3 bases clipped from V and 2 bases from J, the junction kept 4 bases outside the gene matches. The V gene's germline CDR1 is SGHTA and CDR2 FQGTGA. Here the CDR3 reads CASSFEGLAGDTDTQYF. CDR3 in DNA: TGTGCCAGCAGCTTCGAGGGACTAGCGGGAGACACAGATACGCAGTATTTT.

This clone was counted a few times. This rearrangement joins TRBV4-2 to TRBJ2-2; D might be TRBD1 (6 bases). The CDR3 runs 16 residues. Germline CDR1 reads LGHNA; CDR2 reads YNFKEQ. Trimming pared 3 bases from V and 0 bases from J, leaving 11 bases between. CDR3: CASSQGQASNTGELFF. CDR3 nucleotides: TGTGCCAGCAGCCAGGGACAAGCCTCGAACACCGGGGAGCTGTTTTTT.

V usage is TRBV2 and J usage is TRBJ2-3, with D perhaps TRBD1 (5 bases). From germline, CDR1 is SNHLY and CDR2 FYNNEI. The CDR3 is 12 residues long. V lost 8 bases, J lost 6 bases, and 12 bases lay in between. The CDR3 loop is CASLQGGDTQYF. In nucleotides, the CDR3 is TGTGCCAGCTTGCAGGGTGGGGATACGCAGTATTTT.

The genes are TRBV3-1 (or the pseudogene TRBV3-2) and TRBJ1-2, with TRBD1 matching 7 bases. There are 14 residues in the CDR3. The J segment lost 9 bases and the V segment lost 0 bases, leaving 7 bases of the junction unmatched. Germline V gene sequence: CDR1 LGHDT, CDR2 YNNKEL (reference sequence). CDR3 amino acids: CASSQELGRGSYTF. The CDR3 DNA sequence: TGTGCCAGCAGCCAAGAACTGGGCAGGGGGAGCTACACCTTC.

The genes are TRBV30 and TRBJ2-3; a weak D match, TRBD2 (6 bases). V was shortened by 1 base and J by 2 bases, with 16 bases between the two germline ends. The CDR3 has 16 amino acids. Germline V gives CDR1 GTSNPN, CDR2 SVGIG (reference sequence). CDR3 in DNA: TGTGCCTGGAGTGCAGCACTAGCTTTTGCCACAGATACGCAGTATTTT. Protein: CAWSAALAFATDTQYF. The full variable domain, in which reference TRBV30 and TRBJ2-3 provide the parts outside the CDR3, is SQTIHQWPATLVQPVGSPLSLECTVEGTSNPNLYWYRQAAGRGLQLLFYSVGIGQISSEVPQNLSASRPQDRQFILSSKKLLLSDSGFYLCAWSAALAFATDTQYFGPGTRLTVL.

There are a few counts of this clone. The chain has TRBV19 and TRBJ1-1; TRBD1 matches at 11 bases. The CDR3 is 20 amino acids. Germline V lookup: CDR1 LNHDA, CDR2 SQIVND (reference sequence). With V trimmed by 7 bases and J by 0 bases, 19 bases remained unmatched. This CDR3 is CASTSGTGGYWPHLNTEAFF. The CDR3 bases are TGTGCCAGTACCTCCGGGACAGGGGGATATTGGCCACACTTGAACACTGAAGCTTTCTTT.